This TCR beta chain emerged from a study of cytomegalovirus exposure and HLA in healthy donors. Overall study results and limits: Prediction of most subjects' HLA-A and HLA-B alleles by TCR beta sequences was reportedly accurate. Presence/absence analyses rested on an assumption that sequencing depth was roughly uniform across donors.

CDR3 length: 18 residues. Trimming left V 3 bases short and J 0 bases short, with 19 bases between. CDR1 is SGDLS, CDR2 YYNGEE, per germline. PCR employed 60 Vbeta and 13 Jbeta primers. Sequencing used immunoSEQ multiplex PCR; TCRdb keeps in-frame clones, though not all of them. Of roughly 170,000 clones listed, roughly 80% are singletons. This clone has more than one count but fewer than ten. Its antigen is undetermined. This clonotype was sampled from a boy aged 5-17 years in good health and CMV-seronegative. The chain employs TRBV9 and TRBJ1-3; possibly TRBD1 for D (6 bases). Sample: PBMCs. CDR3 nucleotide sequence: TGTGCCAGCAGCGCCTGGGGGAGGGACATCTTCTCTGGAAACACCATATATTTT. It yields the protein CASSAWGRDIFSGNTIYF.